Included here is one T cell receptor beta chain sequence, with context. The sample belongs to a study of blood T cell repertoires in COVID-19. Study-level background: Donors in the United States, Italy and Spain gave samples during acute or convalescent COVID-19. Sample material is recorded as cDNA or gDNA derived from T cells, B-cell-depleted T cells, or PBMCs.

In the study's own analysis: From reference gene primer amplification, estimates of nucleated cell counts were derived. TCRdb's copy holds only in-frame clones and misses some; the assay was immunoSEQ multiplex PCR. V, J and clone size are taken as reported in that table, and D and trimming were inferred from the DNA itself. Among tens of thousands of clones, 87% were seen once, and the ten largest hold roughly a tenth. V lost 5 bases, J lost 4 bases, and 8 bases stayed unmatched. This CDR3 comprises 16 residues. The receptor was derived from a human donor with acute or convalescent COVID-19. The donor label of this sample is uncertain. The sample comprised peripheral blood. This chain joins TRBV23-1 and TRBJ2-2, with TRBD2 identical over 9 bases. TRBV23-1 is filed as an ORF, its function uncertain. CDR3 in amino acids: CASSCLLAGCTGELFF. CDR3 DNA: TGCGCCAGCAGTTGTTTGCTAGCGGGATGCACCGGGGAGCTGTTTTTT.